These 2 T cell receptor beta chains originate from one sample sequenced in a study of blood T cell repertoires in COVID-19. Sequencing was performed with immunoSEQ multiplex PCR; in TCRdb, only in-frame clones are kept and a portion is missing. This repertoire shows tens of thousands of clones, roughly 96% found once; its top ten account for less than 5%. The sample was peripheral blood. The receptors come from a human donor with active COVID-19. The donor label of this sample is uncertain.

The chain combines TRBV5-1 with TRBJ2-1; 7 nucleotides agree with TRBD1. The germline gives CDR1 SGHRS, CDR2 YFSETQ. V lost 5 bases to trimming and J lost 3 bases; unmatched junction nucleotides: 11. This CDR3 has 16 amino acids. The CDR3: CASSAESGQIYNEQFF. The CDR3 DNA sequence: TGCGCCAGCAGTGCCGAATCGGGACAGATCTACAATGAGCAGTTCTTC.

The gene calls are TRBV20-1 and TRBJ2-4, with D possibly being TRBD2 (6 bases). The germline V gene has CDR1 DFQATT and CDR2 SNEGSKA (reference sequence). V lost 3 bases, J lost 7 bases, and 19 bases lay in between. The length of the CDR3 is 15 residues. The CDR3 loop reads CSASLTGVDLNIQYF. The CDR3, as DNA: TGCAGTGCTAGTCTCACGGGGGTAGATCTGAACATTCAGTACTTC.